This record concerns one T cell receptor (beta chain) sequence. The data stem from a study of cytomegalovirus exposure and HLA in healthy donors. The PCR made use of 60 Vbeta and 13 Jbeta primers. Source study methods: Later, about 80 million unique TCR beta chains were counted in an analysis, and roughly 11 million of them were shared. Produced via immunoSEQ multiplex PCR; TCRdb's table is partial and in-frame only. D and trimming were read from the DNA, whereas the V and J calls and clone size are those reported in that table. The data contain 95,000 to 120,000 clones, roughly four fifths of them seen just once; the ten biggest clones take up 2% to 3%. Healthy bone marrow donors supplied every sample. Unrecorded immune exposures were likely, despite nominal health at sampling. The CDR3 covers 17 residues. Germline CDR1 is MNHNS and CDR2 is SASEGT. V lost 4 bases to trimming and J lost 10 bases; unmatched junction nucleotides: 21.

The chain has TRBV6-1 and TRBJ1-1, with 7 bases identical to TRBD1. This sequence originates from a woman in her late teens or twenties in good health and CMV-seronegative. The specimen was PBMCs. The CDR3, as DNA: TGTGCCAGCAGTGTTTATCGACAGGGACTTTTGAATTCGGGAGCTTTCTTT. Amino acids: CASSVYRQGLLNSGAFF.